This is a list of T cell receptor beta chains from one sample in a study of T cell repertoires in cytomegalovirus infection. TCRdb itself ran the reads through MiXCR, one entry per CDR3 protein. The sample records around 740,000 distinct CDR3 sequences, 35% to 45% being singletons. Material for sequencing was PBMCs. The receptors were gathered from a human donor in good health (CMV status not recorded). Some clones in this sample may be carry-over from other donors' samples. Each CDR3 is given with its conserved first and last residue. The D gene is left open where the match is weak. Expanded clones are given a class, and other clones once, few, many or no size at all.

D	J	V	size	CDR3	DNA
NA	TRBJ2-1	TRBV24-1	NA	CATPIGQMGKRSSYNEQFF	TGTGCCACTCCTATTGGCCAGATGGGCAAAAGGTCCTCCTACAATGAGCAGTTCTTC
NA	TRBJ1-1	TRBV27	NA	CASSAGSRGAEAFF	TGTGCCAGCAGCGCAGGGTCGAGGGGGGCTGAAGCTTTCTTT
NA	TRBJ2-5	TRBV5-4	few	CASSVQGWETQYF	TGTGCCAGCAGCGTGCAGGGTTGGGAGACCCAGTACTTC
NA	TRBJ1-5	TRBV5-6	NA	CASSSGMSGNQPQHF	TGTGCCAGCAGCTCGGGGATGTCGGGCAATCAGCCCCAGCATTTT
NA	TRBJ1-5	TRBV28	NA	CASSLSGQGDQPQHF	TGTGCCAGCAGTTTAAGTGGGCAGGGCGATCAGCCCCAGCATTTT
TRBD1	TRBJ1-3	TRBV5-5	NA	CASSRGDRAAGNTIYF	TGTGCCAGCAGCAGGGGAGACAGGGCGGCTGGAAACACCATATATTTT
TRBD1	TRBJ2-1	TRBV28	NA	CASSLDRGLDNEQFF	TGTGCCAGCAGTTTGGACAGGGGGCTGGACAATGAGCAGTTCTTC
NA	TRBJ2-2	TRBV19	few	CASSIVGVAGELFF	TGTGCCAGTAGTATAGTCGGGGTAGCCGGGGAGCTGTTTTTT
NA	TRBJ1-2	TRBV27	NA	CASAPAGHYGYTF	TGTGCCAGCGCCCCCGCAGGGCACTATGGCTACACCTTC
TRBD2	TRBJ2-1	TRBV4-2	NA	CASSQGAGTSGSWEQFF	TGTGCCAGCAGCCAAGGAGCCGGGACTAGCGGGAGTTGGGAGCAGTTCTTC
NA	TRBJ1-5	TRBV27	NA	CASSSYRDTNQPQHF	TGTGCCAGCAGTTCCTACCGGGACACGAATCAGCCCCAGCATTTT
NA	TRBJ2-2	TRBV6-6	NA	CATRDQGTGELFF	TGTGCCACCCGGGACCAAGGGACCGGGGAGCTGTTTTTT
NA	TRBJ2-5	TRBV15	NA	CATSRDIAGLGETQYF	TGTGCCACCAGCAGAGATATTGCAGGGCTCGGCGAGACCCAGTACTTC
NA	TRBJ2-7	TRBV6-1	NA	CASKAGTNIYEQYF	TGTGCCAGCAAAGCGGGGACAAACATCTACGAGCAGTACTTC
NA	TRBJ2-6	TRBV20-1	NA	CSASGGNGAHVLTF	TGCAGTGCTAGTGGGGGGAACGGGGCCCACGTCCTGACTTTC
TRBD1	TRBJ1-5	TRBV18	once	CASSPRQGAGYQPQHF	TGTGCCAGCTCACCACGACAGGGGGCAGGTTATCAGCCCCAGCATTTT
NA	TRBJ2-7	TRBV2	NA	CASSDLGSYEQYF	TGTGCCAGCAGTGATCTGGGTTCCTACGAGCAGTACTTC
NA	TRBJ1-3	TRBV15	NA	CATSRDLPFSGNTIYF	TGTGCCACCAGCAGAGATCTGCCCTTTAGTGGAAACACCATATATTTT
TRBD1	TRBJ1-2	TRBV6-1	NA	CASSERGGQGFRGYTF	TGTGCCAGCAGTGAAAGAGGTGGACAGGGGTTTCGCGGCTACACCTTC
NA	TRBJ2-7	TRBV4-1	few	CASSYKLTQGLGEQYF	TGCGCCAGCAGCTACAAATTGACACAGGGACTTGGGGAGCAGTACTTC
TRBD1	TRBJ2-6	TRBV10-2	once	CASNGDRGGSGANVLTF	TGCGCCAGCAACGGGGACAGGGGAGGATCTGGGGCCAACGTCCTGACTTTC
NA	TRBJ2-7	TRBV7-9	few	CASSATSPYEQYF	TGTGCCAGCAGCGCAACGTCCCCCTACGAGCAGTACTTC
NA	TRBJ1-1	TRBV19	NA	CAISTGTLEAFF	TGTGCCATTAGTACTGGGACACTTGAAGCTTTCTTT
NA	TRBJ2-7	TRBV28	NA	CATHTVGDYEQYF	TGTGCCACCCACACCGTGGGGGACTACGAGCAGTACTTC
NA	TRBJ2-5	TRBV4-1	NA	CASSQELQGGTQYF	TGCGCCAGCAGCCAAGAGCTACAGGGAGGGACCCAGTACTTC
NA	TRBJ1-1	TRBV14	NA	CASSRTTANTEAFF	TGTGCCAGCAGCCGTACGACAGCGAACACTGAAGCTTTCTTT
NA	TRBJ2-5	TRBV7-6	few	CASSLALRLVSGETQYF	TGTGCCAGCAGCTTGGCTCTAAGACTAGTATCTGGCGAGACCCAGTACTTC
TRBD1	TRBJ2-3	TRBV7-2	NA	CASSFETGGLSDTQYF	TGTGCCAGCAGCTTTGAAACAGGGGGGCTCAGCGATACGCAGTATTTT
NA	TRBJ2-3	TRBV7-8	many	CASNGGGGFQTDTQYF	TGTGCCAGCAACGGGGGAGGGGGATTTCAGACAGATACGCAGTATTTT
NA	TRBJ1-1	TRBV7-4	few	CASSSSQGQGGWVNTEAFF	TGTGCCAGCAGCTCCTCCCAGGGGCAAGGCGGTTGGGTGAACACTGAAGCTTTCTTT
NA	TRBJ1-1	TRBV7-6	NA	CASSHGGYGNTEAFF	TGTGCCAGCAGCCACGGGGGTTATGGGAACACTGAAGCTTTCTTT
NA	TRBJ1-2	TRBV11-2	NA	CACSFSQVVGYTF	TGTGCCTGCAGCTTTTCACAGGTCGTGGGCTACACCTTC
NA	TRBJ2-7	TRBV12-3/TRBV12-4	NA	CASTQGSVPYEQYF	TGTGCCAGCACCCAGGGTAGCGTCCCCTACGAGCAGTACTTC
NA	TRBJ1-2	TRBV28	NA	CASSTRTASYGYTF	TGTGCCAGCAGTACGAGGACAGCCTCCTATGGCTACACCTTC
NA	TRBJ1-1	TRBV6-5	few	CASSYSSSRGYFSEAFF	TGTGCCAGCAGTTACTCGAGTAGTCGGGGCTATTTTTCTGAAGCTTTCTTT
NA	TRBJ1-2	TRBV6-2/TRBV6-3	NA	CASSYETGRYGYTF	TGTGCCAGCAGTTACGAAACAGGAAGATATGGCTACACCTTC
NA	TRBJ2-2	TRBV19	few	CASSPNNPTGELFF	TGTGCCAGTAGCCCCAATAATCCCACCGGGGAGCTGTTTTTT
TRBD1	TRBJ2-7	TRBV29-1	few	CSVEEDRGYSYEQYF	TGCAGCGTTGAGGAGGACAGGGGATACTCCTACGAGCAGTACTTC
NA	TRBJ1-1	TRBV7-2	few	CASSLGGRAGTEAFF	TGTGCCAGCAGCTTGGGAGGAAGGGCGGGGACTGAAGCTTTCTTT
NA	TRBJ1-5	TRBV7-8	few	CASSLTPGPGSNQPQHF	TGTGCCAGCAGCTTGACACCGGGCCCCGGGTCTAATCAGCCCCAGCATTTT
NA	TRBJ2-3	TRBV24-1	NA	CATSDRGGSSTDTQYF	TGTGCCACCAGTGATCGGGGAGGCAGTAGCACAGATACGCAGTATTTT
NA	TRBJ2-3	TRBV11-3	NA	CASSLDGITDTQYF	TGTGCCAGCAGCTTGGACGGGATCACAGATACGCAGTATTTT
TRBD2	TRBJ2-1	TRBV4-1	NA	CASSQVLAGGAGNEQFF	TGCGCCAGCAGCCAAGTCTTGGCCGGGGGGGCAGGGAATGAGCAGTTCTTC
NA	TRBJ2-3	TRBV7-2	many	CASSLGAGIPPDTQYF	TGTGCCAGCAGCTTGGGTGCGGGAATCCCCCCAGATACGCAGTATTTT
TRBD2	TRBJ2-7	TRBV7-6	NA	CASSLGLAGGTSYEQYF	TGTGCCAGCAGCCTGGGACTAGCGGGAGGGACCTCCTACGAGCAGTACTTC
TRBD2	TRBJ2-1	TRBV5-1	NA	CASSLAGTSIGHEQFF	TGCGCCAGCAGCTTGGCCGGGACTAGCATCGGCCATGAGCAGTTCTTC
TRBD1	TRBJ1-2	TRBV28	few	CASSLGTAFYGYTF	TGTGCCAGCAGTTTGGGGACAGCCTTCTATGGCTACACCTTC
NA	TRBJ2-1	TRBV4-2	few	CASSQDPGNSYNEQFF	TGTGCCAGCAGCCAAGACCCGGGGAACTCCTACAATGAGCAGTTCTTC
NA	TRBJ2-7	TRBV7-6	NA	CASSPLGAQYF	TGTGCCAGCAGCCCCCTAGGGGCTCAGTACTTC
NA	TRBJ1-2	TRBV27	NA	CASSRTVLDYGYTF	TGTGCCAGCAGCCGGACAGTTTTAGACTATGGCTACACCTTC
TRBD1	TRBJ2-5	TRBV7-3	few	CASSPFGQGVVVETQYF	TGTGCCAGCAGCCCTTTTGGACAGGGGGTAGTCGTGGAGACCCAGTACTTC
TRBD1	TRBJ2-5	TRBV6-5	NA	CASSPPARGPRETQYF	TGTGCCAGCAGTCCACCTGCGAGGGGGCCACGCGAGACCCAGTACTTC
TRBD2	TRBJ2-1	TRBV7-9	NA	CASRPGARGTYNEQFF	TGTGCCAGCAGACCCGGAGCGCGGGGGACCTACAATGAGCAGTTCTTC
NA	TRBJ2-2	TRBV19	NA	CASSIWVTGELFF	TGTGCCAGTAGTATCTGGGTCACCGGGGAGCTGTTTTTT